These 3 T cell receptor beta chains originate from one sample sequenced in a study of blood T cell repertoires in COVID-19. The data were produced by immunoSEQ multiplex PCR, yet TCRdb's version contains in-frame clones alone and is incomplete. The sample lists over 150,000 clones, 88% seen once, with 9% to 10% in the top ten. What was sequenced was PBMCs or T cells enriched from blood (not recorded which). The receptors were gathered from a woman between 18 and 29 years old who had recovered from COVID-19.

The CDR3 nucleotides read TGTGCCACCAGCAGAGAGGAAGGGGCGACGGATGAGCAGTTCTTC. Translated: CATSREEGATDEQFF. The rearrangement links TRBV15 to TRBJ2-1; possible D gene TRBD1, 5 bases. Germline CDR1 reads LNHNV; CDR2 reads YYDKDF (reference sequence). Between the trimmed V and J ends, which lost 0 bases and 8 bases, there was a span of 14 bases. CDR3 length: 15 amino acids.

The gene calls are TRBV12-1 and TRBJ1-1. TRBV12-1 is noted as a pseudogene. The CDR3 sequence is 12 residues long. CDR3 amino acids: CASLVWNTEAFF. CDR3 DNA sequence: TGTGCCAGCCTCGTATGGAACACTGAAGCTTTCTTT.

The V call is TRBV7-2, the J call TRBJ2-3; 8 positions match TRBD2. The length of the CDR3 is 18 residues. Trimming took 5 bases from V and 2 from J; bases not matched to a gene: 15. Looked up from germline, CDR1 is SGHTA and CDR2 is FQGNSA. In DNA, the CDR3 is TGTGCCAGCAGCCGGGTAGCGGTAGCGGGGAGCCTCACAGATACGCAGTATTTT. Translating it yields CASSRVAVAGSLTDTQYF.